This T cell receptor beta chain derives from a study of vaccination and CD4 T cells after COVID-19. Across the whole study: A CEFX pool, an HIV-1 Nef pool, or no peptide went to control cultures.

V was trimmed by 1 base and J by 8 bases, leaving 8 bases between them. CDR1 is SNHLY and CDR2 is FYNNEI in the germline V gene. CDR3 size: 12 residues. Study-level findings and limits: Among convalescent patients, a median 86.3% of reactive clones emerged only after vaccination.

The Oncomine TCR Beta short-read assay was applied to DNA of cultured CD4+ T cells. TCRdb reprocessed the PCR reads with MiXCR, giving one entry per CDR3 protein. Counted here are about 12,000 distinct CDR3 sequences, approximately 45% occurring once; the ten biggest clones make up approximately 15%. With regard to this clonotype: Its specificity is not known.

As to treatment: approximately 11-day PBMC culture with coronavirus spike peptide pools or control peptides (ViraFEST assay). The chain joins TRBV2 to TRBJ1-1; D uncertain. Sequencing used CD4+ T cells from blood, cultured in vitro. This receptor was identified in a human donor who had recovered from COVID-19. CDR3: CASSEEIAEAFF. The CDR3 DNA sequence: TGTGCCAGCAGTGAAGAAATTGCAGAAGCTTTCTTT.